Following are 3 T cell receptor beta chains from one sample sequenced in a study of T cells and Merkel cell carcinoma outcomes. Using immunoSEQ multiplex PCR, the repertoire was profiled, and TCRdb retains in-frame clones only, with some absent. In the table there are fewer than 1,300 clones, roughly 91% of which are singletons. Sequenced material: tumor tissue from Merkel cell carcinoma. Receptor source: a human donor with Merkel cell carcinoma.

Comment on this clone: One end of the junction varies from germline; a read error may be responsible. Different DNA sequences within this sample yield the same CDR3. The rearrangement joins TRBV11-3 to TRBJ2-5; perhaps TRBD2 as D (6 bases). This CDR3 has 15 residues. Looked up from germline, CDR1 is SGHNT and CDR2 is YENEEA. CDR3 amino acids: CASSLDAGTRKTQYF. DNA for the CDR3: TGCGCCAGCAGCTTAGATGCGGGGACTCGGAAGACCCAGTACTTC.

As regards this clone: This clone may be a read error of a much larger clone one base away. As DNA, the CDR3 is TGTGTCACCAGCACCCTAGGGGGAGGCGGCTACACCTTC. Translating it yields CVTSTLGGGGYTF. The chain links TRBV15 to TRBJ1-2, with D maybe TRBD1 (6 bases). The length of the CDR3 is 13 residues. Germline CDR1 LNHNV, CDR2 YYDKDF (reference sequence). Full variable domain (outside the CDR3, taken from reference TRBV15 and TRBJ1-2): DAMVIQNPRYQVTQFGKPVTLSCSQTLNHNVMYWYQQKSSQAPKLLFHYYDKDFNNEADTPDNFQSRRPNTSFCFLDIRSPGLGDTAMYLCVTSTLGGGGYTFGSGTRLTVV.

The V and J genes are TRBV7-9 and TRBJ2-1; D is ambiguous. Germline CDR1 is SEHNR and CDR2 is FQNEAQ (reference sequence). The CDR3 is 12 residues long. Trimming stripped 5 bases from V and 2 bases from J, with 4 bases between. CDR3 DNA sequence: TGTGCCAGCAGCCGGCCCTACAATGAGCAGTTCTTC. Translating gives CASSRPYNEQFF.